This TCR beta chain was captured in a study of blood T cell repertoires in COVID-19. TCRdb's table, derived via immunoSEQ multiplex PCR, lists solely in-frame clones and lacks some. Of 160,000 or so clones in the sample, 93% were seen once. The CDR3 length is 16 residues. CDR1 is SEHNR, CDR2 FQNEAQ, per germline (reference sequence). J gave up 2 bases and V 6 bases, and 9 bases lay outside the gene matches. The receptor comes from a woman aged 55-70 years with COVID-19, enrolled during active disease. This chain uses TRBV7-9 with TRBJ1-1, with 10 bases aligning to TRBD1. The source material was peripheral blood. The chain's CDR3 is CASRTGGQGPNTEAFF. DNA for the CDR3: TGTGCCAGCAGGACAGGGGGACAGGGGCCCAACACTGAAGCTTTCTTT.